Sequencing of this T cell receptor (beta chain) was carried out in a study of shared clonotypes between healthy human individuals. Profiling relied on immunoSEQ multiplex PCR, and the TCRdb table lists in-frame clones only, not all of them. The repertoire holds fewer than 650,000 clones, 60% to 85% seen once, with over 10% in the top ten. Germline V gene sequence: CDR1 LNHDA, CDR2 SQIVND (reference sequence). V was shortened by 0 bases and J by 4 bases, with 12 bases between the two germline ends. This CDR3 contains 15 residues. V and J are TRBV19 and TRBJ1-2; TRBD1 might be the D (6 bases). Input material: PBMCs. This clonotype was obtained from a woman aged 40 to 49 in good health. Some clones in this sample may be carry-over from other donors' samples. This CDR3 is CASSIDRTGTYGYTF. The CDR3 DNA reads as TGTGCCAGTAGTATAGATCGTACAGGGACCTATGGCTACACCTTC.